This T cell receptor (beta chain) derives from a study of T cell changes during pregnancy in multiple sclerosis. The CDR3 covers 12 residues. The ends were cut back, 7 bases at V and 7 bases at J, with 11 bases in the middle. The germline gives CDR1 MDHEN, CDR2 SYDVKM. This table comes from immunoSEQ multiplex PCR, and its TCRdb copy is limited to in-frame clones, with some not included. The sample includes around 50,000 clones, over 80% of them seen just once. V is TRBV28 and J is TRBJ2-1; tentative D call: TRBD2 (6 bases). This sequence was found in a female donor in good health, enrolled as a control in a pregnancy study. The sequencing used CD4+ T cells from peripheral blood mononuclear cells, collected after pregnancy. CDR3 amino acids: CASTLRGNEQFF. CDR3 DNA: TGTGCCAGCACGCTCCGGGGGAATGAGCAGTTCTTC.